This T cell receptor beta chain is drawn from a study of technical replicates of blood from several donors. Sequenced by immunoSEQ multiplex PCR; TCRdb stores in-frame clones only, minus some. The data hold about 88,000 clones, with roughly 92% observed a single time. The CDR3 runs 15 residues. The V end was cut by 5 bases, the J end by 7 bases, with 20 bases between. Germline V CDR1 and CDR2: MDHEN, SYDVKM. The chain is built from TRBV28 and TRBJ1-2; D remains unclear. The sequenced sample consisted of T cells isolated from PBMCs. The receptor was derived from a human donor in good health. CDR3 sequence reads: CASSIPAGSAVGYTF. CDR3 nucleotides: TGTGCCAGCAGTATTCCCGCCGGGTCGGCGGTTGGCTACACCTTC.